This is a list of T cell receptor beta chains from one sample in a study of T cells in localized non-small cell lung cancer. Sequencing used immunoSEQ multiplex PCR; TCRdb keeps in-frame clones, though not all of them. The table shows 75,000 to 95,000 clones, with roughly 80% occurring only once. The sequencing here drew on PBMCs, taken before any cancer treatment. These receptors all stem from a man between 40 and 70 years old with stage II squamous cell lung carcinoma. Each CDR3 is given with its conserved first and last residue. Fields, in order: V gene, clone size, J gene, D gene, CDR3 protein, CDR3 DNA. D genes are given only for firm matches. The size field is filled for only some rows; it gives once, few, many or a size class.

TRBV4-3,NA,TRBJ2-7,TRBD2,CASSQDSGGAYEQYF,TGCGCCAGCAGCCAAGATTCCGGGGGGGCCTACGAGCAGTACTTC
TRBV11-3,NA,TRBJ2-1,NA,CASSPRTAGEQFF,TGTGCCAGCAGCCCCCGAACTGCGGGGGAGCAGTTCTTC
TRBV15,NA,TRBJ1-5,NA,CATSARKDKISNQPQHF,TGTGCCACCAGCGCCCGTAAGGACAAGATTAGCAATCAGCCCCAGCATTTT
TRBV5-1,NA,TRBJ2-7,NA,CASSSLYEQYF,TGCGCCAGCAGCTCTTTATACGAGCAGTACTTC
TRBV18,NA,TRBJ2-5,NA,CASSPPSGRETQYF,TGTGCCAGCTCACCACCATCGGGGAGAGAGACCCAGTACTTC
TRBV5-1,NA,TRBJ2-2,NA,CASSPATFSGELFF,TGCGCCAGCAGCCCGGCGACGTTTTCCGGGGAGCTGTTTTTT
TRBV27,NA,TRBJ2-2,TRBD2,CASKHAGGRYTGELFF,TGTGCCAGCAAGCACGCGGGGGGGCGATACACCGGGGAGCTGTTTTTT
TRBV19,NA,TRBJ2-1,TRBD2,CASSPDRRGRRDEQFF,TGTGCCAGTAGTCCAGATAGGCGCGGGAGGCGAGATGAGCAGTTCTTC
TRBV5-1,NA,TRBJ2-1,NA,CASSLEAYNEQFF,TGCGCCAGCAGCTTGGAGGCTTACAATGAGCAGTTCTTC
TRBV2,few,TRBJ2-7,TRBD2,CASTSGAYEQYF,TGTGCCAGCACTAGCGGAGCCTACGAGCAGTACTTC
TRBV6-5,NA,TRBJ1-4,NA,CASRGGYNEKLFF,TGTGCCAGCAGGGGTGGATATAATGAAAAACTGTTTTTT
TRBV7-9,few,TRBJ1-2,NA,CASSLDAGKNYGYTF,TGTGCCAGCAGCTTAGATGCAGGCAAGAACTATGGCTACACCTTC
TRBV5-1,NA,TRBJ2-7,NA,CASSLASGYEQYF,TGCGCCAGCAGCTTGGCCTCGGGCTACGAGCAGTACTTC
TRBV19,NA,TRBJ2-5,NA,CASRNSRTQETQYF,TGTGCCAGTAGAAATAGCCGGACCCAAGAGACCCAGTACTTC
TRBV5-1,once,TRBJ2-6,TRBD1,CASSLRTGDSSGANVLTF,TGCGCCAGCAGCCTCAGGACAGGGGATAGCTCTGGGGCCAACGTCCTGACTTTC
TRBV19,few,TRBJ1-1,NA,CASSGDATEAFF,TGTGCCAGTAGTGGGGATGCAACTGAAGCTTTCTTT
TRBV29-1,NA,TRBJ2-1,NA,CSVEVKGSAEQFF,TGCAGCGTTGAAGTTAAGGGGTCGGCTGAGCAGTTCTTC
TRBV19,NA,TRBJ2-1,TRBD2,CASSSKWSGRLNEQFF,TGTGCCAGTAGTTCCAAGTGGAGCGGGAGGCTCAATGAGCAGTTCTTC
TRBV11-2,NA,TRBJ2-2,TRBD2,CASSPGRGHGGELFF,TGTGCCAGCAGCCCGGGGAGGGGCCACGGCGGGGAGCTGTTTTTT
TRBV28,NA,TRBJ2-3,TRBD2,CASTPSGSGLDTQYF,TGTGCCAGCACCCCAAGCGGGAGTGGATTAGATACGCAGTATTTT
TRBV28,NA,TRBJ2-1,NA,CASSLFVARGNEQFF,TGTGCCAGCAGTTTGTTTGTCGCAAGGGGAAATGAGCAGTTCTTC
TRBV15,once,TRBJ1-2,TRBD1,CATSRVGQANYGYTF,TGTGCCACCAGCAGAGTGGGACAGGCTAACTATGGCTACACCTTC
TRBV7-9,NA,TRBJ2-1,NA,CASSTRLGSYNEQFF,TGTGCCAGCAGCACCCGACTTGGGTCCTACAATGAGCAGTTCTTC
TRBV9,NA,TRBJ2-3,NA,CASSVGMRGDTQYF,TGTGCCAGCAGCGTAGGAATGAGAGGCGATACGCAGTATTTT
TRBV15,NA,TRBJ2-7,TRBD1,CATSSDRGRAEQYF,TGTGCCACCAGCAGCGACAGGGGGAGAGCCGAGCAGTACTTC
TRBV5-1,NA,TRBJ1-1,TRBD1,CASSLTSGTDEAEAFF,TGCGCCAGCAGCTTGACTTCCGGGACAGATGAGGCAGAAGCTTTCTTT
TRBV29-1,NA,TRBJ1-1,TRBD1,CSVVDRGEILAEAFF,TGCAGCGTAGTGGACAGGGGTGAGATTCTCGCTGAAGCTTTCTTT
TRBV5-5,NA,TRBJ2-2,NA,CASSLDWEWNTGELFF,TGTGCCAGCAGCTTGGACTGGGAATGGAACACCGGGGAGCTGTTTTTT
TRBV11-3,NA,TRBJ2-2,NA,CASSSFAGELFF,TGTGCCAGCAGCTCCTTTGCCGGGGAGCTGTTTTTT
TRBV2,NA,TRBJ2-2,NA,CASSDGRSSAGELFF,TGTGCCAGCAGTGATGGCCGGAGCAGCGCCGGGGAGCTGTTTTTT
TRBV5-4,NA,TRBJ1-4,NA,CASSVKTTEHEKLFF,TGTGCCAGCAGCGTAAAGACGACTGAGCATGAAAAACTGTTTTTT
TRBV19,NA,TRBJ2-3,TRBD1,CASSIRTGSTDTQYF,TGTGCCAGTAGTATACGGACAGGGAGCACAGATACGCAGTATTTT
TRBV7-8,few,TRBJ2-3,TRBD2,CASSLRGRGEGLAGNTQYF,TGTGCCAGCAGCTTGCGGGGGAGGGGAGAAGGACTAGCGGGAAATACGCAGTATTTT
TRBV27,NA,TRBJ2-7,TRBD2,CASSFSGRVYEQYF,TGTGCCAGCAGTTTCAGCGGGAGAGTCTACGAGCAGTACTTC
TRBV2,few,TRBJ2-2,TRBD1,CASTPTGSDGELFF,TGTGCCAGCACTCCGACAGGGTCGGACGGGGAGCTGTTTTTT
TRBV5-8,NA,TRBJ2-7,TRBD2,CASTPGLAGYEQYF,TGTGCCAGCACTCCGGGACTAGCGGGGTACGAGCAGTACTTC
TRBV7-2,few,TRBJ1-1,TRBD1,CASSPGQGNTEAFF,TGTGCCAGCAGTCCGGGACAGGGGAACACTGAAGCTTTCTTT
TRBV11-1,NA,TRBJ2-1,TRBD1,CASSLRGTDYNEQFF,TGTGCCAGCAGCTTAAGGGGGACAGATTACAATGAGCAGTTCTTC
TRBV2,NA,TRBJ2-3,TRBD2,CASSSSGRGEDTQYF,TGTGCCAGCAGTTCTAGCGGGAGAGGGGAAGATACGCAGTATTTT
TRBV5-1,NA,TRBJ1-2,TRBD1,CASSPRDRGYGYTF,TGCGCCAGCAGCCCCCGGGACAGGGGCTATGGCTACACCTTC